Sequencing of this T cell receptor (beta chain) was carried out in a study of CD8+ T cells in alopecia areata. Germline V gene lookup returns CDR1 NNHDY and CDR2 SYVADS. The V gene end was trimmed by 5 bases and the J gene end by 0 bases; junction bases not matched to a gene: 5. The CDR3 is 15 amino acids. In its sample, this clone was seen a few times. Mouse germline and gene names are used. The read halts 4 residues ahead of the CDR3 end, with the missing end drawn from the germline J gene. Following RNA extraction, reverse transcription yielded cDNA that acted as the sequencing template. The data were produced by immunoSEQ multiplex PCR, yet TCRdb's version contains in-frame clones alone and is incomplete. Listed for the sample are roughly 120,000 clones, none seen a single time.

The TCR was taken from a C3H/HeJ mouse with alopecia areata. MHC haplotype of the mouse line: H2-k. The chain combines TRBV13-3 with TRBJ2-5; TRBD2 matches at 8 bases. Sequencing used lesional skin. CDR3 bases read: TGTGCCAGCAGGCAGACTGGGGCCAACCAAGAC. The encoded protein is CASRQTGANQD. The complete CDR3 protein is CASRQTGANQDTQYF.